This entry features one T cell receptor (beta chain) sequence. Its antigen is undetermined. Populations obtained by sorting all exceeded 98% purity. The authors reverse transcribed all of the isolated RNA, so sequencing captured expressed TCRB transcripts. The repertoire was sequenced with immunoSEQ multiplex PCR; TCRdb's copy has only in-frame clones and lacks some. The sample includes 680,000 or so clones, less than 20% of them seen just once. The CDR3 loop spans 15 amino acids. J was trimmed by 8 bases and V by 2 bases; bases with no gene match: 2. CDR1 is SGHVS and CDR2 is FNYEAQ in the germline V gene. This sample was included in a study of beta chain features in type 1 diabetes. Study conclusions and caveats: Researchers could not determine here whether HLA type influences TCRB rearrangement.

This rearrangement joins TRBV7-6 to TRBJ1-6, with 11 bases that match TRBD1. This TCR derives from a man younger than 35 in good health. Sequencing was done on a sample of naive CD4+ T cells from blood. The CDR3 sequence is CASSLRTGGDSPLHF. The CDR3 DNA is TGTGCCAGCAGCTTAAGGACAGGGGGCGATTCACCCCTCCACTTT.